This T cell receptor (beta chain) was obtained from a study of cytomegalovirus exposure and HLA in healthy donors. It was with 60 Vbeta and 13 Jbeta primers that the PCR ran. Generated by immunoSEQ multiplex PCR, the TCRdb table keeps only in-frame clones and is missing some. The sample records about 190,000 clones, roughly 80% being singletons. V was cut by 4 bases and J by 1 base, with 7 bases left in between. In germline, CDR1 is GTSNPN, CDR2 SVGIG (reference sequence). CDR3 length: 12 residues. Comments on this clone: The target antigen is unknown.

Broader study findings: There were some public TCRs occurring in many donors, but most TCR sequences were rare. Analyzed later, association rates of TCRs varied across HLA loci, with DRB1 most and HLA-C fewest. The study carried out a later analysis of TCR beta sequences. It associated some 15,000 of them with specific HLA alleles at a false discovery rate of 0.05.

The J gene is TRBJ1-1, the V gene TRBV30; TRBD1 is a possible D gene (5 bases). The specimen sequenced was PBMCs. The clonotype was recovered from a woman under 30 in good health and CMV-seronegative. The CDR3 region is CAWTTGNTEAFF. In nucleotides, the CDR3 is TGTGCCTGGACCACAGGGAACACTGAAGCTTTCTTT.